Presented here are 9 T cell receptor beta chains from one specimen sequenced in a study of cytomegalovirus exposure and HLA in healthy donors (dated by TCRdb to the late 2010s). Library creation used the immunoSEQ multiplex PCR assay. The multiplex PCR relied on a mix of 60 forward primers for TCR Vbeta segments and 13 reverse primers for TCR Jbeta segments. Drawn from immuneACCESS, this table holds only the in-frame rearrangements with V and J called that TCRdb kept. Clones are partly lost; checked studies trace under half to an unresolved V gene and leave the rest unexplained. The sample table holds roughly 80,000 clones, of which under 70% were seen once. The ten largest make up less than 8% of the sample. Sequenced material: PBMCs. The receptors originated from a woman between 50 and 59 years old in good health and CMV-seropositive.

As to this clone: An end of the junction differs from the germline gene, which may be a read error. The identical CDR3 is also encoded by other nucleotide sequences in the sample. The J gene is TRBJ1-1, the V gene TRBV19, with 7 bases identical to TRBD1. The CDR3 length is 14 residues. Germline V gene lookup returns CDR1 LNHDA and CDR2 SQIVND (reference sequence). The CDR3 nucleotides are TGTGCCAGTAGTTTGGGACAGCTGAACACTGAAGCCTTCTTT. It yields the protein CASSLGQLNTEAFF.

V usage is TRBV4-1 and J usage is TRBJ1-2; TRBD1 aligns across 7 bases. The CDR3 runs 17 residues. From germline, CDR1 is MGHRA and CDR2 YSYEKL. V lost 1 base, J lost 8 bases, and 16 bases stayed unmatched. In DNA form, the CDR3 reads TGCGCCAGCAGCCAAGCACTTTTCCGGACAGGCGGTTTAGGCTACACCTTC. Its translation: CASSQALFRTGGLGYTF.

This chain uses TRBV7-9 with TRBJ1-4, with 9 bases that match TRBD1. V lost 5 bases to trimming and J lost 8 bases; unmatched junction nucleotides: 12. This CDR3 spans 16 amino acids. Germline values: CDR1 SEHNR, CDR2 FQNEAQ (reference sequence). CDR3 amino acids: CASSRTGEPIREKLFF. The CDR3 DNA is TGTGCCAGCAGCAGGACAGGGGAGCCCATTCGGGAAAAACTGTTTTTT.

The sample holds a few counts of this clone. The CDR3 coding sequence is TGTGCCACCGCGCCTTCTGGGGCCAACGTCCTGACTTTC. Encoded protein: CATAPSGANVLTF. The chain has TRBV25-1 and TRBJ2-6; D call uncertain. Trimming took off 10 bases at V and 1 base at J, with 8 bases between the two ends. Germline V gene sequence: CDR1 MGHDK, CDR2 SYGVNS. The CDR3 consists of 13 residues.

A single count supports this clone. The V and J genes are TRBV7-6 and TRBJ2-3; 7 nucleotides agree with TRBD1. The junction had 1 base not matched to a gene; V was cut back by 0 bases and J by 4 bases. The CDR3 covers 14 residues. Germline CDR1 is SGHVS and CDR2 is FNYEAQ. Here the CDR3 reads CASSLARGPDTQYF. CDR3 bases: TGTGCCAGCAGCTTAGCTAGGGGGCCAGATACGCAGTATTTT. The whole variable domain, remainder taken from reference TRBV7-6 and TRBJ2-3, is GAGVSQSPRYKVTKRGQDVALRCDPISGHVSLYWYRQALGQGPEFLTYFNYEAQQDKSGLPNDRFSAERPEGSISTLTIQRTEQRDSAMYRCASSLARGPDTQYFGPGTRLTVL.

The chain carries TRBV4-1 and TRBJ2-6; 9 bases agree with TRBD1. Trimming cost V 3 bases and J 0 bases; bases outside gene matches: 0. Germline loops: CDR1 MGHRA, CDR2 YSYEKL. The length of the CDR3 is 16 residues. The CDR3 here is CASSQDRGSGANVLTF. The CDR3, as DNA: TGCGCCAGCAGCCAGGACAGGGGCTCTGGGGCCAACGTCCTGACTTTC.

V usage is TRBV7-2 and J usage is TRBJ1-1; maybe TRBD1 (5 bases). The CDR3 extends over 14 amino acids. Germline CDR1 is SGHTA and CDR2 is FQGNSA. Trimming took 2 bases from V and 2 from J, leaving 9 bases between them. The CDR3 loop is CASSLSGTNTEAFF. CDR3 nucleotide sequence: TGTGCCAGCAGCTTATCTGGGACTAACACTGAAGCTTTCTTT.

The rearrangement links TRBV28 to TRBJ2-2; TRBD1 matches at 7 bases. V trimming: 6 bases; J trimming: 0 bases; junction bases outside the gene matches: 10. Germline-derived CDR1 and CDR2 are MDHEN and SYDVKM. CDR3 size: 17 residues. This CDR3 is CASRGPGQPANTGELFF. The CDR3 DNA reads TGTGCCAGCAGAGGACCGGGACAGCCTGCGAACACCGGGGAGCTGTTTTTT.

This clone was counted only a few times. This chain uses TRBV7-6 with TRBJ1-4; D uncertain. Between the trimmed V and J ends, which lost 3 bases and 4 bases, there was a span of 12 bases. In germline, CDR1 is SGHVS, CDR2 FNYEAQ. The CDR3 spans 15 residues. The CDR3 loop is CASSLNTGYNEKLFF. In nucleotides, the CDR3 is TGTGCCAGCAGCTTGAATACCGGGTATAATGAAAAACTGTTTTTT.